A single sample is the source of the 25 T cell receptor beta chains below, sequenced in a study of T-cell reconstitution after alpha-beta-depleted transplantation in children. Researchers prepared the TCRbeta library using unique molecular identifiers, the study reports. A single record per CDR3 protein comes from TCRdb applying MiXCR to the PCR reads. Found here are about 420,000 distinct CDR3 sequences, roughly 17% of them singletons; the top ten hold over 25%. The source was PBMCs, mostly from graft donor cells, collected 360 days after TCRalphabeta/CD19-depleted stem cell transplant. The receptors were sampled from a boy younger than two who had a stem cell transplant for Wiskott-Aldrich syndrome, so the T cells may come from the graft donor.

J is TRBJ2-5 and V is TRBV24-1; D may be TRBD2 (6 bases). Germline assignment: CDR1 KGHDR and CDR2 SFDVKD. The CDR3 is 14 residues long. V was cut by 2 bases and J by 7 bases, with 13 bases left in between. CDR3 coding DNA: TGTGCCACCAGTGATTCCAGGAGACTAGGGACCCAGTACTTC. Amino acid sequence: CATSDSRRLGTQYF.

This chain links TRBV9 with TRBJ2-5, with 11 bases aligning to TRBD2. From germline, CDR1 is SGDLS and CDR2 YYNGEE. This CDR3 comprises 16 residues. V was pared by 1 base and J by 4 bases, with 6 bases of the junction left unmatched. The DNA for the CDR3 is TGTGCCAGCAGCGTATCCCCCGGACTAGCGGGAGAGACCCAGTACTTC. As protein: CASSVSPGLAGETQYF.

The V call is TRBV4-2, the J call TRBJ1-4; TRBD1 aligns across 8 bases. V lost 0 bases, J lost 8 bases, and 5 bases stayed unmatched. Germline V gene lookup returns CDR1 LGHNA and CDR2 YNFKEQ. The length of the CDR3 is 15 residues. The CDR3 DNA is TGTGCCAGCAGCCAAGATACGACAGGGGACGAAAAACTGTTTTTT. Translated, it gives CASSQDTTGDEKLFF.

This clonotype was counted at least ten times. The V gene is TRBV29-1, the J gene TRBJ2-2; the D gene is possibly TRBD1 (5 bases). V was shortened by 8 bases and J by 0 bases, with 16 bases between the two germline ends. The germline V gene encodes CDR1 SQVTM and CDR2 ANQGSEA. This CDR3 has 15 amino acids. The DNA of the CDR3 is TGCAGCTACCTAGGGGTCGGCTCGAACACCGGGGAGCTGTTTTTT. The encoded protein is CSYLGVGSNTGELFF.

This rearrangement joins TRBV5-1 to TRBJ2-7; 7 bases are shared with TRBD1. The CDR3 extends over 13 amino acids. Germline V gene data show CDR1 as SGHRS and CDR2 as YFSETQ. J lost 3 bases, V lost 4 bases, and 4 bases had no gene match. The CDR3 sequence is CASSLTGVYEQYF. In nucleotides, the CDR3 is TGCGCCAGCAGCCTAACAGGGGTCTACGAGCAGTACTTC.

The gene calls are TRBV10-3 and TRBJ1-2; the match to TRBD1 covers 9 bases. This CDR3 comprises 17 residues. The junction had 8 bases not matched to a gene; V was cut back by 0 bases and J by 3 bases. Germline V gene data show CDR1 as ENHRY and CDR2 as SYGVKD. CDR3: CAISESFRTGADYGYTF. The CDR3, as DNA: TGTGCCATCAGTGAGTCTTTCCGGACAGGGGCGGACTATGGCTACACCTTC.

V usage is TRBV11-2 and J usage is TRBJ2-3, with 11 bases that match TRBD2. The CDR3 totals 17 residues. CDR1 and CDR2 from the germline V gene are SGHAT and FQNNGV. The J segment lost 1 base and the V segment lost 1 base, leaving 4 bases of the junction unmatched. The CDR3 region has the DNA TGTGCCAGCAGCTTAGTTAGCGGGGGGGTCCGCACAGATACGCAGTATTTT. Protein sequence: CASSLVSGGVRTDTQYF.

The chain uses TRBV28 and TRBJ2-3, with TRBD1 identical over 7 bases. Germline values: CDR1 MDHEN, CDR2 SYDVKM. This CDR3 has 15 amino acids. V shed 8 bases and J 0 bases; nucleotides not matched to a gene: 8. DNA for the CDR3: TGTGCCAGCGGCCCCCCGACAGGGAGCACAGATACGCAGTATTTT. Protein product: CASGPPTGSTDTQYF.

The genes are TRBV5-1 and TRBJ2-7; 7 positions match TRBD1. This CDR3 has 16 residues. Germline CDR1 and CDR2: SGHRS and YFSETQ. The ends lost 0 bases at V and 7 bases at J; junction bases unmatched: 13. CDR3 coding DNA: TGCGCCAGCAGCTTGGTAAGGACAGGCGGCCCTCAGGAGCAGTACTTC. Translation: CASSLVRTGGPQEQYF.

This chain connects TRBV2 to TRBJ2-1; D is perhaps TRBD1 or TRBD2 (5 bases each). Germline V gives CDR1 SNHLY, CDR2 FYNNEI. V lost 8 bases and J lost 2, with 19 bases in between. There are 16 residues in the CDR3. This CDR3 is CASPPGRRRAYNEQFF. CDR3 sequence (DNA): TGTGCCAGCCCCCCGGGGCGGAGACGAGCCTACAATGAGCAGTTCTTC.

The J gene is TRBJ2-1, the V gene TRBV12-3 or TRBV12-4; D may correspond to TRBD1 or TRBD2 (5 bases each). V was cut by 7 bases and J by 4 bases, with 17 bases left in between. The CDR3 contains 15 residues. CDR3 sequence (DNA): TGTGCCAGCATTAGGGCAGGGTGGGGGTACAATGAGCAGTTCTTC. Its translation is CASIRAGWGYNEQFF.

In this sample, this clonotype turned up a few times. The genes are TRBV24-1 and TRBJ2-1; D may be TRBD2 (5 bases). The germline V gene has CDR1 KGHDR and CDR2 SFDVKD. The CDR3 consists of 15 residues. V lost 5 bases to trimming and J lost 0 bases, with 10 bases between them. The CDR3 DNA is TGTGCCACCAGTGGAGGACTTCCCTCCTACAATGAGCAGTTCTTC. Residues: CATSGGLPSYNEQFF.

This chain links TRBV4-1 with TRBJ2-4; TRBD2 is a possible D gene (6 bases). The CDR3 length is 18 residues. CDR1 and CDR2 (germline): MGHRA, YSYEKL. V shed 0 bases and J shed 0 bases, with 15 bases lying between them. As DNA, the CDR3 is TGCGCCAGCAGCCAAGATTTGGAGGCGGGGTCAGCCAAAAACATTCAGTACTTC. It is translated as CASSQDLEAGSAKNIQYF.

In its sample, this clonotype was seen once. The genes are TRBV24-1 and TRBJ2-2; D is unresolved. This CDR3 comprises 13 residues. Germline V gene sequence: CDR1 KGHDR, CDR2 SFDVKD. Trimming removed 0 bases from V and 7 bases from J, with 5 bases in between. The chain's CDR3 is CATSDLPSGELFF. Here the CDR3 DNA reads TGTGCCACCAGTGATTTGCCCAGCGGGGAGCTGTTTTTT.

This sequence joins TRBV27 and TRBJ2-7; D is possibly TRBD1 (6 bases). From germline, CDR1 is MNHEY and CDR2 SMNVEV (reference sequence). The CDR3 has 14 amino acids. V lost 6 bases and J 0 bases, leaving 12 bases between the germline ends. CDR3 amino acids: CASSQNRDSYEQYF. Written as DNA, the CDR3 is TGTGCCAGCAGCCAGAACAGGGACTCCTACGAGCAGTACTTC.

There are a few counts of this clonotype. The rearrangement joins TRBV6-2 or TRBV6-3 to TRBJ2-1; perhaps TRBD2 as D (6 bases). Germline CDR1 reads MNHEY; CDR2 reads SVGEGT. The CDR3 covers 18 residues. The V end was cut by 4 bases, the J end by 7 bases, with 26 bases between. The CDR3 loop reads CASSSRPNPRRADNEQFF. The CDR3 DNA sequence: TGTGCCAGCAGTTCCCGTCCCAACCCCCGGAGGGCCGATAATGAGCAGTTCTTC.

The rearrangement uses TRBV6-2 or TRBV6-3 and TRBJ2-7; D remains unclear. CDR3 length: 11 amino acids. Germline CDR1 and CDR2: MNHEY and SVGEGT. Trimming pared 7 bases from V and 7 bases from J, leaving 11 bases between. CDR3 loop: CASTSFREQYF. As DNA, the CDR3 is TGTGCCAGCACCAGTTTCCGAGAGCAGTACTTC.

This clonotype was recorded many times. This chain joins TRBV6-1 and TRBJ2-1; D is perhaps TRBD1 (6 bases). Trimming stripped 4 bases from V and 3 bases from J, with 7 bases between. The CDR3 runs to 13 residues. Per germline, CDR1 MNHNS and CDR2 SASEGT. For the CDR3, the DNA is TGTGCCAGCAGTGGGGACATCTACAATGAGCAGTTCTTC. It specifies CASSGDIYNEQFF.

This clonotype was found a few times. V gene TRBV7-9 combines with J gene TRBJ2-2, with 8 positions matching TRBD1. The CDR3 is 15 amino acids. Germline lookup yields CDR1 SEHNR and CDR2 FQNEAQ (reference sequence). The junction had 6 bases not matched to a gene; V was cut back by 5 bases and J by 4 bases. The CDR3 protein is CASSQTGASTGELFF. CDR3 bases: TGTGCCAGCAGCCAGACAGGGGCGAGCACCGGGGAGCTGTTTTTT.

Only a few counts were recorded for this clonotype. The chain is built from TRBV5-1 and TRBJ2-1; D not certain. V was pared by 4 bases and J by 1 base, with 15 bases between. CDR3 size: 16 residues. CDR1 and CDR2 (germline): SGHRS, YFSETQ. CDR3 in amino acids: CASSAHGSPSYNEQFF. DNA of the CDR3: TGCGCCAGCAGCGCTCACGGGTCCCCATCCTACAATGAGCAGTTCTTC.

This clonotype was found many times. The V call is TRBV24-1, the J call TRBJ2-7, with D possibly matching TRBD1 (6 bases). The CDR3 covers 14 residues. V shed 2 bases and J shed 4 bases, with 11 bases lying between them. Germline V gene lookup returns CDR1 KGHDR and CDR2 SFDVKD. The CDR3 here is CATSDSGVRYEQYF. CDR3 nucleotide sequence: TGTGCCACCAGTGATTCAGGGGTAAGGTACGAGCAGTACTTC.

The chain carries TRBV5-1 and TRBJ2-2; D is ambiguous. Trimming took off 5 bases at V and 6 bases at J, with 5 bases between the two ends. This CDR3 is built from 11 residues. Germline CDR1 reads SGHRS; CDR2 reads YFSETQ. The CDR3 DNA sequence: TGCGCCAGCAGATCGTCCGGGGAGCTGTTTTTT. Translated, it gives CASRSSGELFF.

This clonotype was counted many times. Here the CDR3 reads CASSLAGGRETQYF. For the CDR3, the DNA is TGTGCCAGCAGTTTAGCGGGGGGGCGCGAGACCCAGTACTTC. The rearrangement uses TRBV12-3 or TRBV12-4 and TRBJ2-5; the D gene is possibly TRBD2 (7 bases). V was pared by 0 bases and J by 5 bases, with 10 bases between. CDR3 length: 14 residues.

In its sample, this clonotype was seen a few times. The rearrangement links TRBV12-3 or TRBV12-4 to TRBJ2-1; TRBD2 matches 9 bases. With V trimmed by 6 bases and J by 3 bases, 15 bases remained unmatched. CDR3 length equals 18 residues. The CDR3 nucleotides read TGTGCCAGCAGGGGGAGACGGGGCGGGAGGGCCCTCTACAATGAGCAGTTCTTC. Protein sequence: CASRGRRGGRALYNEQFF.

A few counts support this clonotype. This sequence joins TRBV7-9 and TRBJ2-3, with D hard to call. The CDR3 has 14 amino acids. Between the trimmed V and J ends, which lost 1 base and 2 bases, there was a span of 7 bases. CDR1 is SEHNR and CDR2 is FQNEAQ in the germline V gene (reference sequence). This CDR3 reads CASSLVGTTDTQYF. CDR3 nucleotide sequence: TGTGCCAGCAGCTTAGTTGGTACCACAGATACGCAGTATTTT.